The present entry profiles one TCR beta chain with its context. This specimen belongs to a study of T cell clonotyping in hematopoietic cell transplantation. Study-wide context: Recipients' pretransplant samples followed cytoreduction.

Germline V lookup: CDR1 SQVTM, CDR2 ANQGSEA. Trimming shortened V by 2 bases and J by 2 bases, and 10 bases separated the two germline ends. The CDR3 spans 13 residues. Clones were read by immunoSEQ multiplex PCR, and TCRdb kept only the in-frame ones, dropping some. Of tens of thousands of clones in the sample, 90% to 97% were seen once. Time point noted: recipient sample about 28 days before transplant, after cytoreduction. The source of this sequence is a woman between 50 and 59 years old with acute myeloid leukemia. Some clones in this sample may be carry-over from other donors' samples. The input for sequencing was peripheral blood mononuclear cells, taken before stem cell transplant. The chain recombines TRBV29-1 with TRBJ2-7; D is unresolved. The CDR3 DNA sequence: TGCAGCGTTGAAACGCCGGTAACCTACGAGCAGTACTTC. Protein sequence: CSVETPVTYEQYF.